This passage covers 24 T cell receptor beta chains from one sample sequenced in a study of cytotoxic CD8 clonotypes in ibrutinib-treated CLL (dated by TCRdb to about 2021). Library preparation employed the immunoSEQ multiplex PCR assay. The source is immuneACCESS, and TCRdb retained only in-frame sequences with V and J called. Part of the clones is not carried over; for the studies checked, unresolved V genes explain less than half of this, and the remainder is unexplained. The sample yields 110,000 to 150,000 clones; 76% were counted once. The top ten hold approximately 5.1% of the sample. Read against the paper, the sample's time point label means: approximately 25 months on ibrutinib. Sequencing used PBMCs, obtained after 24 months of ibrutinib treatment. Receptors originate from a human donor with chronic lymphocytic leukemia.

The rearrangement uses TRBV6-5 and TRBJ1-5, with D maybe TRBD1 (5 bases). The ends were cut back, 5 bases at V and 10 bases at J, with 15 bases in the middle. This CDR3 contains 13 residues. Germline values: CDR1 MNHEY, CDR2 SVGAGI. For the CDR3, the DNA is TGTGCCAGCAGTCGGGGCCCCAGGGACCCCCAGCATTTT. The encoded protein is CASSRGPRDPQHF.

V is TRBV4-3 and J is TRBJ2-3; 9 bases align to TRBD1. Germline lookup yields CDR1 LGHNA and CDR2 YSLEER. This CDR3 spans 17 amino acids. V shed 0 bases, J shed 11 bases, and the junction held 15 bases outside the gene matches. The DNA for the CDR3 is TGCGCCAGCAGCCAAGATTCTCGCGGACAGGGGCCCCTGGGGCAGTATTTT. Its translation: CASSQDSRGQGPLGQYF.

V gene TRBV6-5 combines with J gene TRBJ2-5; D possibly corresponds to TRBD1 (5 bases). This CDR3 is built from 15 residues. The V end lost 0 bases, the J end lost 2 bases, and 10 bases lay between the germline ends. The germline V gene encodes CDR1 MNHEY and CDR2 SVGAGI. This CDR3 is CASSYSNGAQETQYF. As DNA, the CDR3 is TGTGCCAGCAGTTACTCGAATGGGGCACAAGAGACCCAGTACTTC.

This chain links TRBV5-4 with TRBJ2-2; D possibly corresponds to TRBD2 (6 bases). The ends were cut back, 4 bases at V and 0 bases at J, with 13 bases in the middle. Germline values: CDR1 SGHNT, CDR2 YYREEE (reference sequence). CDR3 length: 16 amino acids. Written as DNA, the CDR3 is TGTGCCAGCAGCCCATCAGCGGGCCCGAACACCGGGGAGCTGTTTTTT. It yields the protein CASSPSAGPNTGELFF.

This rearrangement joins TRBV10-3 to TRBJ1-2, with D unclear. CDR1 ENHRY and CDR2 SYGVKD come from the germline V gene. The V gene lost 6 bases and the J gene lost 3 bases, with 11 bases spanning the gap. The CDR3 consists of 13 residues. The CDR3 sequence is CAIRTHVDYGYTF. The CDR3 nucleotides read TGTGCCATCAGAACACACGTCGACTATGGCTACACCTTC.

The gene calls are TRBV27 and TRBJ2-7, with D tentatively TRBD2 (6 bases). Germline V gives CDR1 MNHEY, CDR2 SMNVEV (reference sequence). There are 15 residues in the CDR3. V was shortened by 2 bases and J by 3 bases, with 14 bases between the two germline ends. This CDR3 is CASSLVADGGYEQYF. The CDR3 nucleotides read TGTGCCAGCAGTTTAGTTGCAGACGGGGGCTACGAGCAGTACTTC.

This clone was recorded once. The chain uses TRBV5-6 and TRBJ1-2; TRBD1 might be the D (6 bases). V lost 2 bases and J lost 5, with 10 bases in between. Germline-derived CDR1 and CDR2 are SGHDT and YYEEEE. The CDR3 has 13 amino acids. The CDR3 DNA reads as TGTGCCAGCAGCTTCAGGGGTGGGTATGGCTACACCTTC. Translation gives CASSFRGGYGYTF.

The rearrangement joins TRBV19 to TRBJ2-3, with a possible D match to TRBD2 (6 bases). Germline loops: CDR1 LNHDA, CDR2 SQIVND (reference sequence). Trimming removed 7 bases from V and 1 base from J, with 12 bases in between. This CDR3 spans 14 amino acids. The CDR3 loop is CASKAASGTDTQYF. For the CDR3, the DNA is TGTGCCAGTAAAGCGGCTAGCGGCACAGATACGCAGTATTTT.

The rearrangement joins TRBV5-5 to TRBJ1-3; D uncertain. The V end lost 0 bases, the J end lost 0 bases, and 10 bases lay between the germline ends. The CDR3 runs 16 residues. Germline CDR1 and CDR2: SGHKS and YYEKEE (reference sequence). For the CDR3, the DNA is TGTGCCAGCAGCTTGGGCCCGGCCGACTCTGGAAACACCATATATTTT. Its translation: CASSLGPADSGNTIYF.

CDR3 in amino acids: CASSFPAGGPSSYEQYF. In DNA form, the CDR3 reads TGTGCCAGCAGCTTTCCCGCCGGGGGCCCAAGCTCCTACGAGCAGTACTTC. The chain is built from TRBV7-8 and TRBJ2-5; the D gene could be TRBD1 or TRBD2 (6 bases each). Near its end, the DNA agrees better with TRBJ2-7, so the J call may be wrong. Germline V gene data show CDR1 as SGHVS and CDR2 as FQNEAQ. This CDR3 comprises 17 residues.

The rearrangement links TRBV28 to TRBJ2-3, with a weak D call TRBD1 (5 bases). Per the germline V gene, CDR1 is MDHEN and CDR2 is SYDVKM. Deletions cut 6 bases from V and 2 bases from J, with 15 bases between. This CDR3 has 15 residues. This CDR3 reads CASSPPDRLTDTQYF. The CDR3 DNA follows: TGTGCCAGCAGCCCACCCGACAGACTCACAGATACGCAGTATTTT.

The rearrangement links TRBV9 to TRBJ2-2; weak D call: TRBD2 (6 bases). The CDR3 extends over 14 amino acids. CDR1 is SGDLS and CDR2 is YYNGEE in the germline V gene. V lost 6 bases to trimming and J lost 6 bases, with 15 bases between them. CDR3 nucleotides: TGTGCCAGCAACCCCGGGAGTAGGGCCGGGGAGCTGTTTTTT. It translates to CASNPGSRAGELFF. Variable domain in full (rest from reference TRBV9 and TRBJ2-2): DSGVTQTPKHLITATGQRVTLRCSPRSGDLSVYWYQQSLDQGLQFLIQYYNGEERAKGNILERFSAQQFPDLHSELNLSSLELGDSALYFCASNPGSRAGELFFGEGSRLTVL.

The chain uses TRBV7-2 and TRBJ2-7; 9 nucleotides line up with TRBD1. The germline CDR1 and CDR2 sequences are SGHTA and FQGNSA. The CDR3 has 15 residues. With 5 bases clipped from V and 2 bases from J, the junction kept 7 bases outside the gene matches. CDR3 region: CASSPGQGWTYEQYF. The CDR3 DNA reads TGTGCCAGCAGCCCCGGACAGGGGTGGACCTACGAGCAGTACTTC.

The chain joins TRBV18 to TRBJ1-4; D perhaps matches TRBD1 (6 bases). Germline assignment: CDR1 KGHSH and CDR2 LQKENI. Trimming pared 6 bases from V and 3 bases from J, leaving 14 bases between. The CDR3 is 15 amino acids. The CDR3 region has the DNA TGTGCCAGCTCGCCCCTACAGGGCTCTAATGAAAAACTGTTTTTT. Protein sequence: CASSPLQGSNEKLFF.

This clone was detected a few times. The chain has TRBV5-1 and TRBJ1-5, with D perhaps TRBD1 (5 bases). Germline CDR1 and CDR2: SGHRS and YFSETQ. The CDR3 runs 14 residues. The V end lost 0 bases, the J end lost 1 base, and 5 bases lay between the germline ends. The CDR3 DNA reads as TGCGCCAGCAGCTTGGGGACAAGCAATCAGCCCCAGCATTTT. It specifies CASSLGTSNQPQHF.

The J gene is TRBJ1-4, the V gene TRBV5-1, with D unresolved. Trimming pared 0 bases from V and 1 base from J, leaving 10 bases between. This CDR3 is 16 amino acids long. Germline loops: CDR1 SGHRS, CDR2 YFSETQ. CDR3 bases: TGCGCCAGCAGCTTGGTCGGGGAGGGAACTAATGAAAAACTGTTTTTT. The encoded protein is CASSLVGEGTNEKLFF. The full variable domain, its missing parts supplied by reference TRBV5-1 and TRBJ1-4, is KAGVTQTPRYLIKTRGQQVTLSCSPISGHRSVSWYQQTPGQGLQFLFEYFSETQRNKGNFPGRFSGRQFSNSRSEMNVSTLELGDSALYLCASSLVGEGTNEKLFFGSGTQLSVL.

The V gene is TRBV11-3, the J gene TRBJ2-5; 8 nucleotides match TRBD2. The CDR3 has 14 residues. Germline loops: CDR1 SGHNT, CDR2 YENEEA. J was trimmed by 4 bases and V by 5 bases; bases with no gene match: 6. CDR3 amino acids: CASSPGGVPETQYF. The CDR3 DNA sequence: TGTGCCAGCAGCCCGGGGGGGGTTCCAGAGACCCAGTACTTC.

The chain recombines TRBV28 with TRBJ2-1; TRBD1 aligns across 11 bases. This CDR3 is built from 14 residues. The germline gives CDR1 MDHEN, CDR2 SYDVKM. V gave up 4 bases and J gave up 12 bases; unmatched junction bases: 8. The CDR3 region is CASSWGQGVVGQFF. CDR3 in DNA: TGTGCCAGCAGTTGGGGACAGGGGGTTGTGGGGCAGTTCTTC.

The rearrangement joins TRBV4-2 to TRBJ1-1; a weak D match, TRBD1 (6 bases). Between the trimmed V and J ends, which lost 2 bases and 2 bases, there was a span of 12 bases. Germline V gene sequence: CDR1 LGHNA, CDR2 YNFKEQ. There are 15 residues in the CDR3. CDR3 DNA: TGTGCCAGCAGCCAACCCGACAGGATCAACACTGAAGCTTTCTTT. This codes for CASSQPDRINTEAFF.

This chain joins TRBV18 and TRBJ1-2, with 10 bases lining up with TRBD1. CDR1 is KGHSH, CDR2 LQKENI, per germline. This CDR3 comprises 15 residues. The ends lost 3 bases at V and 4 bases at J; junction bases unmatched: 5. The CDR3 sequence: CASSPTGQGGYGYTF. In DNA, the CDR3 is TGTGCCAGCTCACCCACCGGACAGGGGGGCTATGGCTACACCTTC. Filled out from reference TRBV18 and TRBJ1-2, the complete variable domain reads NAGVMQNPRHLVRRRGQEARLRCSPMKGHSHVYWYRQLPEEGLKFMVYLQKENIIDESGMPKERFSAEFPKEGPSILRIQQVVRGDSAAYFCASSPTGQGGYGYTFGSGTRLTVV.

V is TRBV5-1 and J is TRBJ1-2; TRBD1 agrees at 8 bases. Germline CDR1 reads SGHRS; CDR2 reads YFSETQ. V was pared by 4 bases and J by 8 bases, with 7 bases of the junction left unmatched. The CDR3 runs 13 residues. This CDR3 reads CASSPGGQGGYTF. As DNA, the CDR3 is TGCGCCAGCAGCCCAGGGGGCCAGGGAGGCTACACCTTC. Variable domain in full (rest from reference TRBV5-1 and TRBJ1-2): KAGVTQTPRYLIKTRGQQVTLSCSPISGHRSVSWYQQTPGQGLQFLFEYFSETQRNKGNFPGRFSGRQFSNSRSEMNVSTLELGDSALYLCASSPGGQGGYTFGSGTRLTVV.

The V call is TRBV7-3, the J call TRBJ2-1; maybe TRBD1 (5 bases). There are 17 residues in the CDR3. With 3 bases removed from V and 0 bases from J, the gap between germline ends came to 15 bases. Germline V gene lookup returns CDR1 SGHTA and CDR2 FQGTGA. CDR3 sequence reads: CASSLRGWGLSYNEQFF. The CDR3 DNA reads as TGTGCCAGCAGCTTGCGCGGTTGGGGCCTCTCCTACAATGAGCAGTTCTTC.

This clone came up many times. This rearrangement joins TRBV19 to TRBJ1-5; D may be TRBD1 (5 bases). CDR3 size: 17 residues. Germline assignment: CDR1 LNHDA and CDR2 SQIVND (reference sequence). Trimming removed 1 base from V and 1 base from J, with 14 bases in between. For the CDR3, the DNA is TGTGCCAGTAGTATAGGCAGGATTGGGGCAAGCAATCAGCCCCAGCATTTT. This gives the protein CASSIGRIGASNQPQHF.

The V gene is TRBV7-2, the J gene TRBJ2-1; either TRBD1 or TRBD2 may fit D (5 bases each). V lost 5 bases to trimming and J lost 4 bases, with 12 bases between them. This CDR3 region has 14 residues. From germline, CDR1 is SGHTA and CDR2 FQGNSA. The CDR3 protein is CASSQGWGYNEQFF. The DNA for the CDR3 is TGTGCCAGCAGCCAGGGCTGGGGGTACAATGAGCAGTTCTTC.